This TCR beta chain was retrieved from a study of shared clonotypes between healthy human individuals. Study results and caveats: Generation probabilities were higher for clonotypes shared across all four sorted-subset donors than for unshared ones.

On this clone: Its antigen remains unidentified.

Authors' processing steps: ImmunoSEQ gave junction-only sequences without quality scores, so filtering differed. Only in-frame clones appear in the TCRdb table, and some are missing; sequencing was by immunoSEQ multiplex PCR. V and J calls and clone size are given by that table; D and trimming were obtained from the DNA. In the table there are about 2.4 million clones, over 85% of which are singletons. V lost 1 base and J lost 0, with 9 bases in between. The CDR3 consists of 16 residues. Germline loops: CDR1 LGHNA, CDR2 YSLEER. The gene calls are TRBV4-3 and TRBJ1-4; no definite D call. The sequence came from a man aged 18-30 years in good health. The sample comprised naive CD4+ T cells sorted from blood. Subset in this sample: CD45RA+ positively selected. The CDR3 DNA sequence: TGCGCCAGCAGCCAAGGGGCAGACGCAACTAATGAAAAACTGTTTTTT. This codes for CASSQGADATNEKLFF.